The 20 T cell receptor beta chains in this list originate from one sample, sequenced in a study of cytomegalovirus exposure and HLA in healthy donors. The PCR employed 60 Vbeta primers together with 13 Jbeta primers. The assay was immunoSEQ multiplex PCR, and TCRdb's table has in-frame clones only and misses some. The data show about 140,000 clones, with around 80% seen just once and around 3.2% held by the top ten. Sequenced material: PBMCs. The origin of the receptors is a female donor in good health and CMV-seronegative.

The J gene is TRBJ1-2, the V gene TRBV30; 7 bases line up with TRBD1. The germline CDR1 and CDR2 sequences are GTSNPN and SVGIG (reference sequence). J was trimmed by 4 bases and V by 5 bases; bases with no gene match: 7. CDR3 size: 13 residues. CDR3 sequence reads: CAWRQGWAYGYTF. CDR3 nucleotides: TGTGCCTGGCGACAGGGCTGGGCCTATGGCTACACCTTC. Full variable domain (outside the CDR3, taken from reference TRBV30 and TRBJ1-2): SQTIHQWPATLVQPVGSPLSLECTVEGTSNPNLYWYRQAAGRGLQLLFYSVGIGQISSEVPQNLSASRPQDRQFILSSKKLLLSDSGFYLCAWRQGWAYGYTFGSGTRLTVV.

This clone came up a few times. The rearrangement links TRBV4-3 to TRBJ1-2, with 9 bases identical to TRBD1. From germline, CDR1 is LGHNA and CDR2 YSLEER. V gave up 1 base and J gave up 6 bases; unmatched junction bases: 3. This CDR3 is 14 amino acids long. The CDR3 is CASSQGTGGNGYTF. The CDR3 DNA reads as TGCGCCAGCAGCCAAGGAACAGGGGGCAATGGCTACACCTTC.

This clone was found once. J is TRBJ1-1 and V is TRBV30, with D possibly matching TRBD1 (6 bases). Per germline, CDR1 GTSNPN and CDR2 SVGIG (reference sequence). The ends were cut back, 3 bases at V and 9 bases at J, with 11 bases in the middle. The CDR3 sequence is 11 residues long. The CDR3 bases are TGTGCCTGGAGGTACAGGGTACAAGCTTTCTTT. This codes for CAWRYRVQAFF.

This clone turned up a few times. The V gene is TRBV4-1, the J gene TRBJ1-1; TRBD1 matches at 11 bases. Trimming at V came to 0 bases and at J to 3 bases, leaving 3 bases not matched to a gene. Germline assignment: CDR1 MGHRA and CDR2 YSYEKL. This CDR3 comprises 16 residues. The CDR3 region is CASSQDEGQGDTEAFF. CDR3 in DNA: TGCGCCAGCAGCCAAGATGAGGGACAGGGGGACACTGAAGCTTTCTTT.

This chain uses TRBV6-5 with TRBJ2-7; D uncertain. Trimming removed 2 bases from V and 3 bases from J, with 17 bases in between. Germline CDR1 is MNHEY and CDR2 is SVGAGI. This CDR3 has 16 amino acids. The CDR3 reads CASSYPGSPPDYEQYF. The CDR3 coding sequence is TGTGCCAGCAGTTACCCGGGTTCCCCCCCCGACTACGAGCAGTACTTC.

This rearrangement joins TRBV6-6 to TRBJ1-1; 7 bases are shared with TRBD1. The CDR3 runs 15 residues. With V trimmed by 4 bases and J by 0 bases, 5 bases remained unmatched. The germline gives CDR1 MNHNY, CDR2 SVGAGI (reference sequence). The CDR3 loop reads CASSFKDRLNTEAFF. In nucleotides, the CDR3 is TGTGCCAGCAGTTTTAAGGACAGGCTGAACACTGAAGCTTTCTTT.

The gene calls are TRBV28 and TRBJ1-2; unclear D gene. The CDR3 has 13 amino acids. V was cut by 2 bases and J by 6 bases, with 10 bases left in between. Germline assignment: CDR1 MDHEN and CDR2 SYDVKM. The CDR3 DNA is TGTGCCAGCAGTTTAATCCGGACTCATGGCTACACCTTC. This encodes CASSLIRTHGYTF.

This clone has only one observation. The CDR3 DNA follows: TGTGCCAGCAGCCAAGATGGCCAGATTTTCTATGGCTACACCTTC. It codes for CASSQDGQIFYGYTF. V is TRBV4-2 and J is TRBJ1-2; D remains ambiguous. The CDR3 extends over 15 amino acids. Trimming took off 0 bases at V and 4 bases at J, with 12 bases between the two ends. CDR1 and CDR2 (germline): LGHNA, YNFKEQ.

V is TRBV5-1 and J is TRBJ2-7; possible D gene TRBD1, 5 bases. This CDR3 is built from 15 residues. Per the germline V gene, CDR1 is SGHRS and CDR2 is YFSETQ. Trimming removed 4 bases at V and 7 bases at J, with 21 bases between. This CDR3 reads CASSAQASLPREQYF. In DNA, the CDR3 is TGCGCCAGCAGCGCACAGGCTTCCCTACCTCGGGAGCAGTACTTC. Combining the CDR3 with reference TRBV5-1 and TRBJ2-7 gives the whole variable domain KAGVTQTPRYLIKTRGQQVTLSCSPISGHRSVSWYQQTPGQGLQFLFEYFSETQRNKGNFPGRFSGRQFSNSRSEMNVSTLELGDSALYLCASSAQASLPREQYFGPGTRLTVT.

This clone has only a few counts. This chain joins TRBV14 and TRBJ1-3; D may be TRBD1 (5 bases). Germline CDR1 and CDR2: SGHDN and FVKESK. Trimming left V 4 bases short and J 6 bases short, with 10 bases between. The length of the CDR3 is 13 residues. The CDR3 coding sequence is TGTGCCAGCAGCCCAGGGCAAACAAACACCATATATTTT. Translating gives CASSPGQTNTIYF.

V is TRBV28 and J is TRBJ2-5; 10 nucleotides line up with TRBD2. The DNA end is more similar to TRBJ2-7, so the J call may be wrong. Germline V gene data show CDR1 as MDHEN and CDR2 as SYDVKM. The CDR3 is made up of 16 amino acids. CDR3 nucleotides: TGTGCCAGCAGTTTGGGGCTAGCGGGAGCTATCTACGAGCAGTACTTC. Residues: CASSLGLAGAIYEQYF.

This clone was seen a few times. J is TRBJ1-1 and V is TRBV5-5, with 7 bases matching TRBD1. The V gene end was trimmed by 4 bases and the J gene end by 5 bases; junction bases not matched to a gene: 8. The CDR3 totals 14 residues. Germline V gives CDR1 SGHKS, CDR2 YYEKEE (reference sequence). As DNA, the CDR3 is TGTGCCAGCAGCCCCGACAGGGTCGGAACTGAAGCTTTCTTT. Translated: CASSPDRVGTEAFF. The complete variable domain, with remaining parts taken from reference TRBV5-5 and TRBJ1-1, reads DAGVTQSPTHLIKTRGQQVTLRCSPISGHKSVSWYQQVLGQGPQFIFQYYEKEERGRGNFPDRFSARQFPNYSSELNVNALLLGDSALYLCASSPDRVGTEAFFGQGTRLTVV.

This clone came up once. This chain uses TRBV5-1 with TRBJ2-7; 11 nucleotides align to TRBD2. Germline lookup yields CDR1 SGHRS and CDR2 YFSETQ. The CDR3 runs to 18 residues. The ends lost 0 bases at V and 1 base at J; junction bases unmatched: 9. DNA of the CDR3: TGCGCCAGCAGCTTGGATGTGACTAGCGGGATGGGTTCCTACGAGCAGTACTTC. Translation gives CASSLDVTSGMGSYEQYF. Filled out from reference TRBV5-1 and TRBJ2-7, the complete variable domain reads KAGVTQTPRYLIKTRGQQVTLSCSPISGHRSVSWYQQTPGQGLQFLFEYFSETQRNKGNFPGRFSGRQFSNSRSEMNVSTLELGDSALYLCASSLDVTSGMGSYEQYFGPGTRLTVT.

The V and J genes are TRBV28 and TRBJ1-2, with 7 bases that match TRBD1. The J segment lost 4 bases and the V segment lost 4 bases, leaving 12 bases of the junction unmatched. The CDR3 consists of 16 residues. Germline V gene data show CDR1 as MDHEN and CDR2 as SYDVKM. CDR3 nucleotide sequence: TGTGCCAGCAGTTATACTCGCTTTGACAGGGTCTATGGCTACACCTTC. Its protein is CASSYTRFDRVYGYTF.

The chain carries TRBV19 and TRBJ1-5; D not certain. Per the germline V gene, CDR1 is LNHDA and CDR2 is SQIVND (reference sequence). This CDR3 is 13 amino acids long. V was trimmed by 3 bases and J by 5 bases, leaving 8 bases between them. The CDR3 DNA reads as TGTGCCAGTAGTATTGCCGGGGATCAGCCCCAGCATTTT. Protein sequence: CASSIAGDQPQHF.

This chain connects TRBV6-6 to TRBJ2-5; TRBD2 aligns across 7 bases. CDR1 MNHNY and CDR2 SVGAGI come from the germline V gene (reference sequence). The V segment lost 7 bases and the J segment 5 bases; nucleotides outside the gene matches: 16. CDR3 size: 16 residues. CDR3 sequence (DNA): TGTGCCAGCAATCAACTTAGCGGGTGGGGCGGGGAGACCCAGTACTTC. This codes for CASNQLSGWGGETQYF.

This clone is a singleton in its sample. The chain combines TRBV6-6 with TRBJ1-6; no definite D call. The V end was cut by 0 bases, the J end by 13 bases, with 10 bases between. The CDR3 contains 13 residues. Germline loops: CDR1 MNHNY, CDR2 SVGAGI (reference sequence). CDR3 residues: CASSYSYEGPLHF. CDR3 nucleotide sequence: TGTGCCAGCAGTTACTCGTATGAGGGTCCCCTCCACTTT.

This clone occurred once. Written as DNA, the CDR3 is TGTGCCATCAGTGACCTCGAGCAGGGAGGATACTATGGCTACACCTTC. Its protein is CAISDLEQGGYYGYTF. The chain combines TRBV10-3 with TRBJ1-2; a possible D gene is TRBD1 (5 bases). The CDR3 sequence is 16 residues long. Germline CDR1 and CDR2: ENHRY and SYGVKD. The V end was cut by 3 bases, the J end by 3 bases, with 17 bases between.

The chain employs TRBV15 and TRBJ2-7; 7 bases agree with TRBD1. The J segment lost 2 bases and the V segment lost 0 bases, leaving 4 bases of the junction unmatched. Germline V lookup: CDR1 LNHNV, CDR2 YYDKDF (reference sequence). The length of the CDR3 is 15 residues. CDR3 sequence: CATSRDRGQTYEQYF. The CDR3 DNA follows: TGTGCCACCAGCAGAGATAGGGGACAGACCTACGAGCAGTACTTC. Supplemented by reference TRBV15 and TRBJ2-7, the full variable domain reads DAMVIQNPRYQVTQFGKPVTLSCSQTLNHNVMYWYQQKSSQAPKLLFHYYDKDFNNEADTPDNFQSRRPNTSFCFLDIRSPGLGDTAMYLCATSRDRGQTYEQYFGPGTRLTVT.

The V and J genes are TRBV11-2 and TRBJ2-7, with a possible D match to TRBD1 (6 bases). CDR1 is SGHAT and CDR2 is FQNNGV in the germline V gene. CDR3 length: 15 amino acids. Trimming took off 8 bases at V and 5 bases at J, with 22 bases between the two ends. The CDR3: CASVQFGGRGNEQYF. The CDR3 DNA follows: TGTGCCAGCGTGCAGTTCGGTGGCAGGGGAAACGAGCAGTACTTC.